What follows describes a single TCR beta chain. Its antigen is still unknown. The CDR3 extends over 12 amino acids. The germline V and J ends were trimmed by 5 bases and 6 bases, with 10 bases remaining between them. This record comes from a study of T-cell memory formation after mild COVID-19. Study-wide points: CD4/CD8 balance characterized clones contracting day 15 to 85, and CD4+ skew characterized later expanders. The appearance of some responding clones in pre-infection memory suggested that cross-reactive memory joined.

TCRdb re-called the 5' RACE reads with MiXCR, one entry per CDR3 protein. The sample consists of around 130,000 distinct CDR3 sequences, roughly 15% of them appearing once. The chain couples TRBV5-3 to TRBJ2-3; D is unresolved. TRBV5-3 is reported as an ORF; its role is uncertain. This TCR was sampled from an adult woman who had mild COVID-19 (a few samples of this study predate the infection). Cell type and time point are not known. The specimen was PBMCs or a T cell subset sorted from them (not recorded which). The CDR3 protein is CARSPIEDTQYF. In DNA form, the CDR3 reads TGTGCCAGAAGTCCTATTGAGGATACGCAGTATTTT.